This is a list of T cell receptor beta chains from one sample in a study of early T cells in non-severe SARS-CoV-2 infection. From the 5' RACE reads, TCRdb called clonotypes with MiXCR, one entry per CDR3 protein. The sample consists of 43,000 or so distinct CDR3 sequences, roughly 4% of them appearing once. Sample: whole blood. These receptors all come from an adult who was a healthcare worker with PCR-confirmed SARS-CoV-2 infection or an uninfected control (not recorded which). Both conserved end residues are part of each CDR3. D genes are given only for firm matches. Not every row has a clone size; where given, it reads once, few, many or a size class.

TRBV20-1,TRBJ1-5,many,16,.,TGCAGTGCTAAGTCACTGGGGGGCTATAGCAATCAGCCCCAGCATTTT,CSAKSLGGYSNQPQHF
TRBV27,TRBJ2-7,few,14,TRBD2,TGTGCCAGCATGGCTAGCGGGGTGACCTACGAGCAGTACTTC,CASMASGVTYEQYF
TRBV5-6,TRBJ2-5,many,15,.,TGTGCCAGCAGCCCCACGTTGGCGAACCAAGAGACCCAGTACTTC,CASSPTLANQETQYF
TRBV18,TRBJ2-1,.,14,.,TGTGCCAGCTCCGACAGGGGACTATACAATGAGCAGTTCTTC,CASSDRGLYNEQFF
TRBV5-1,TRBJ2-3,many,14,.,TGCGCCAGCAGTGGAGGAGGGGCTGAAGATACGCAGTATTTT,CASSGGGAEDTQYF
TRBV14,TRBJ1-6,many,15,.,TGTGCCAGCAGCCAAGGGGCCGCGGGGGACTCACCCCTCCACTTT,CASSQGAAGDSPLHF
TRBV7-2,TRBJ1-1,few,17,.,TGTGCCAGCAGCTTAGCCGCAACTCGAGGGGCGAACACTGAAGCTTTCTTT,CASSLAATRGANTEAFF
TRBV20-1,TRBJ1-1,many,12,.,TGCAGTGCTGCGGGAAGGAACACTGAAGCTTTCTTT,CSAAGRNTEAFF
TRBV19,TRBJ1-2,many,14,.,TGTGCCAGTAGTCCTTCGTATGGTAACTATGGCTACACCTTC,CASSPSYGNYGYTF
TRBV5-5,TRBJ2-5,many,15,.,TGTGCCAGCAGCTTTCTGCGGGGAGTTCAGGAGACCCAGTACTTC,CASSFLRGVQETQYF
TRBV18,TRBJ2-3,many,18,TRBD2,TGTGCCAGCTCACCCGGGACTAGCGGGAGCCTTATCGGACGAACGCAGTATTTT,CASSPGTSGSLIGRTQYF
TRBV15,TRBJ2-3,many,15,TRBD1,TGTGCCACCAGCGACAGGGACAGGGCCACAGATACGCAGTATTTT,CATSDRDRATDTQYF
TRBV12-3/TRBV12-4,TRBJ2-1,.,14,TRBD1,TGTGCCAGTAGGGCCGGGACAGTCTTCTCTGAGCAGTTCTTC,CASRAGTVFSEQFF
TRBV9,TRBJ2-1,many,16,TRBD2,TGTGCCAGCAGCGTAGGCCTAGCGGGCTCCTACAATGAGCAGTTCTTC,CASSVGLAGSYNEQFF
TRBV7-9,TRBJ2-1,.,21,.,TGTGCCAGCAGCCCCGGGAGATTTAGGGACAGAGGGAAAGTGATCAACGGTGAGCAGTTCTTC,CASSPGRFRDRGKVINGEQFF
TRBV29-1,TRBJ2-7,many,12,TRBD1,TGCAGCGTTGTGGACAGGGCCTACGAGCAGTACTTC,CSVVDRAYEQYF
TRBV18,TRBJ1-4,.,15,TRBD1,TGTGCCAGCTCACTGGACAGGGGCACTAATGAAAAACTGTTTTTT,CASSLDRGTNEKLFF
TRBV6-5,TRBJ2-5,many,16,.,TGTGCCAGCAGTTACTCGGGAGACCGGGCGCTGGGGACCCAGTACTTC,CASSYSGDRALGTQYF
TRBV7-6,TRBJ1-5,many,18,.,TGTGCCAGCAGCTTAAGAGGTCCGAGACCAGGATTCAATCAGCCCCAGCATTTT,CASSLRGPRPGFNQPQHF
TRBV27,TRBJ1-1,many,14,.,TGTGCCAGCAGTTTATCGGGTGTGGCCACTGAAGCTTTCTTT,CASSLSGVATEAFF
TRBV7-2,TRBJ2-3,many,15,.,TGTGCCAGCAGCTTAGTATCCGGCCCCACAGATACGCAGTATTTT,CASSLVSGPTDTQYF
TRBV29-1,TRBJ1-1,many,11,.,TGCAGCGACTTGGGGGACACTGAAGCTTTCTTT,CSDLGDTEAFF
TRBV10-3,TRBJ1-2,.,15,TRBD1,TGTGCCACCCACCCCGGGACAGGGGTTAACTATGGCTACACCTTC,CATHPGTGVNYGYTF
TRBV24-1,TRBJ2-3,many,14,.,TGTGCCACCAGTGCTCAGGGGGGGACAGATACGCAGTATTTT,CATSAQGGTDTQYF
TRBV9,TRBJ1-3,many,14,TRBD1,TGTGCCAGCAGCATAGACAGGGCTGGAAACACCATATATTTT,CASSIDRAGNTIYF
TRBV9,TRBJ2-1,many,16,TRBD2,TGTGCCAGCAGCGTAGACAGGCTAGCGGGTTACAATGAGCAGTTCTTC,CASSVDRLAGYNEQFF
TRBV7-9,TRBJ1-4,many,14,.,TGTGCCAGCAGCTTAGACAGCCAGAATGAAAAACTGTTTTTT,CASSLDSQNEKLFF
TRBV7-9,TRBJ2-3,.,13,.,TGTGCCAGCAGGCCATTCATCACAGATACGCAGTATTTT,CASRPFITDTQYF
TRBV11-1,TRBJ1-6,many,15,.,TGTGCCAGCAGCTTAGACGGGACCCTTGTCTCACCCCTCCACTTT,CASSLDGTLVSPLHF
TRBV7-6,TRBJ1-5,many,17,TRBD1,TGTGCCAGCAGCCCGCGTGACAGGGAACTTAGCAATCAGCCCCAGCATTTT,CASSPRDRELSNQPQHF
TRBV11-2,TRBJ2-5,many,13,.,TGTGCCAGCAGCGGAGACTTTCAAGAGACCCAGTACTTC,CASSGDFQETQYF
TRBV12-3/TRBV12-4,TRBJ1-1,many,14,.,TGTGCCAGCAATTTTCTAGGAACGGCCACTGAAGCTTTCTTT,CASNFLGTATEAFF
TRBV2,TRBJ1-5,few,13,.,TGTGCCAGCAGTGCAAGGATCAATCAGCCCCAGCATTTT,CASSARINQPQHF
TRBV7-2,TRBJ2-5,many,13,TRBD2,TGTGCCAGCAGCCGGGACTACAAAGAGACCCAGTACTTC,CASSRDYKETQYF
TRBV19,TRBJ1-2,many,15,.,TGTGCCAGTAGTATATGGGGGCAAGATAACTATGGCTACACCTTC,CASSIWGQDNYGYTF
TRBV7-8,TRBJ1-5,many,15,.,TGTGCCAGCAGCTCAAGGGGATACGGCAATCAGCCCCAGCATTTT,CASSSRGYGNQPQHF
TRBV20-1,TRBJ2-7,.,17,TRBD2,TGCAGTGCCCCCGGGACTAGCGGGACCTTACCCCCCCTCGAGCAGTACTTC,CSAPGTSGTLPPLEQYF
TRBV7-9,TRBJ2-3,large,16,.,TGTGCCAGCAGCGGGCCGACAGGAGGGGCCACAGATACGCAGTATTTT,CASSGPTGGATDTQYF
TRBV11-2,TRBJ2-2,.,12,.,TGTGCCAGCAGCTTCTATACCGGGGAGCTGTTTTTT,CASSFYTGELFF
TRBV3-1,TRBJ2-2,few,15,.,TGTGCCAGCAGCCAAGTAGTGGGCGTCGCCGGGGAGCTGTTTTTT,CASSQVVGVAGELFF
TRBV20-1,TRBJ2-2,many,15,TRBD1,TGCAGTGCTAGGGACGGGACAGCGAACACCGGGGAGCTGTTTTTT,CSARDGTANTGELFF
TRBV29-1,TRBJ2-3,.,10,.,TGCAGCGTCGCCGCAGATACGCAGTATTTT,CSVAADTQYF
TRBV10-1,TRBJ2-7,few,13,.,TGCGCCAGCAGTGAGTCGAAGGGGTACGAGCAGTACTTC,CASSESKGYEQYF
TRBV30,TRBJ2-2,many,12,.,TGTGCCTGGAGTGGGGTTTACGGGGAGCTGTTTTTT,CAWSGVYGELFF
TRBV12-3/TRBV12-4,TRBJ1-1,.,12,.,TGTGCCAGCAGTTGGGGGACGACTGAAGCTTTCTTT,CASSWGTTEAFF
TRBV7-9,TRBJ2-5,many,15,.,TGTGCCAGCAGCCTCCTATCGATCCACCAAGAGACCCAGTACTTC,CASSLLSIHQETQYF
TRBV7-8,TRBJ2-2,few,14,.,TGTGCCAGCCGGGTCGGTCATAACACCGGGGAGCTGTTTTTT,CASRVGHNTGELFF
TRBV11-2,TRBJ1-2,few,14,TRBD1,TGTGCCAGCAGCCTGCGGGACAGAATCTATGGCTACACCTTC,CASSLRDRIYGYTF
TRBV20-1,TRBJ2-5,many,13,TRBD2,TGCAGTGCTAGACATAGCGGGGAAGAGACCCAGTACTTC,CSARHSGEETQYF
TRBV2,TRBJ2-2,.,15,TRBD2,TGTGCCAGCAGCCTACTAGCGGGGGAAACCGGGGAGCTGTTTTTT,CASSLLAGETGELFF